These 16 T cell receptor beta chains were sequenced from one sample in a study of blood T cells in healthy people across ages. A second PCR, run for about 7 to 11 cycles, used a sample-barcoded 5' primer plus a J-beta primer mix. TCRdb reprocessed the 5' RACE reads via MiXCR and lists one record per CDR3 protein. Of 1 million or so distinct CDR3 sequences listed, 20% to 25% are singletons. These records were also assigned to another study, of T cells of mothers and their children.

Sequencing was performed on blood. The receptors originated from a girl aged 2-10 years in good health.

V is TRBV20-1 and J is TRBJ2-3; TRBD2 aligns across 11 bases. The germline V gene encodes CDR1 DFQATT and CDR2 SNEGSKA (reference sequence). The CDR3 spans 14 residues. V was clipped by 5 bases and J by 7 bases; unmatched bases: 8. The CDR3 DNA reads TGCAGTGCTTCCACTAGCGGGAGTCGGAATACGCAGTATTTT. Translated: CSASTSGSRNTQYF.

The genes are TRBV3-1 and TRBJ1-2; TRBD1 matches 7 bases. CDR1 and CDR2 (germline): LGHDT, YNNKEL (reference sequence). Germline trimming cut 5 bases from V and 2 bases from J; bases unmatched to any gene: 8. CDR3 length: 15 amino acids. The CDR3 loop is CASSKTGEENYGYTF. CDR3 nucleotides: TGTGCCAGCAGCAAAACAGGGGAGGAGAACTATGGCTACACCTTC. The entire variable domain, with the rest obtained from reference TRBV3-1 and TRBJ1-2, is as follows: DTAVSQTPKYLVTQMGNDKSIKCEQNLGHDTMYWYKQDSKKFLKIMFSYNNKELIINETVPNRFSPKSPDKAHLNLHINSLELGDSAVYFCASSKTGEENYGYTFGSGTRLTVV.

This clonotype has just a few counts. J is TRBJ1-5 and V is TRBV20-1, with 11 bases that match TRBD1. There are 14 residues in the CDR3. Germline lookup yields CDR1 DFQATT and CDR2 SNEGSKA (reference sequence). J gave up 7 bases and V 6 bases, and 8 bases lay outside the gene matches. CDR3 region: CSAPGTGGRQPQHF. The DNA for the CDR3 is TGCAGTGCCCCCGGGACAGGGGGACGACAGCCCCAGCATTTT.

This clonotype was seen a few times. This chain joins TRBV4-3 and TRBJ2-1; TRBD1 is a possible D gene (5 bases). The CDR3 sequence is 16 residues long. Germline V CDR1 and CDR2: LGHNA, YSLEER. V was trimmed by 1 base and J by 3 bases, leaving 13 bases between them. The CDR3 DNA follows: TGCGCCAGCAGCCAAGCCCAGGGTTCTTTCTACAATGAGCAGTTCTTC. Its translation: CASSQAQGSFYNEQFF.

This clonotype occurred a few times. This sequence joins TRBV6-6 and TRBJ2-3; tentative D call: TRBD2 (6 bases). The CDR3 loop spans 15 amino acids. V was trimmed by 2 bases and J by 4 bases, leaving 13 bases between them. Germline assignment: CDR1 MNHNY and CDR2 SVGAGI (reference sequence). The CDR3 reads CASSYGKGGADTQYF. For the CDR3, the DNA is TGTGCCAGCAGTTACGGGAAGGGCGGGGCAGATACGCAGTATTTT.

This chain connects TRBV24-1 to TRBJ1-1; D is perhaps TRBD1 (5 bases). The CDR3 is made up of 13 amino acids. With 0 bases removed from V and 5 bases from J, the gap between germline ends came to 6 bases. Germline V lookup: CDR1 KGHDR, CDR2 SFDVKD. CDR3 sequence: CATSDLDSTEAFF. CDR3 bases: TGTGCCACCAGTGATTTGGACAGTACTGAAGCTTTCTTT.

This clonotype was found a few times. CDR3 in amino acids: CSVEVVLKEQFF. Written as DNA, the CDR3 is TGCAGCGTTGAAGTAGTGCTCAAAGAGCAGTTCTTC. This sequence joins TRBV29-1 and TRBJ2-5, with no clear D. Near its end, the DNA agrees better with TRBJ2-1, so the J call may be wrong. The germline gives CDR1 SQVTM, CDR2 ANQGSEA. The CDR3 totals 12 residues.

The chain carries TRBV10-3 and TRBJ1-2, with 8 nucleotides matching TRBD1. The germline CDR1 and CDR2 sequences are ENHRY and SYGVKD. This CDR3 contains 13 residues. V lost 9 bases and J lost 2; bases outside the gene matches: 5. CDR3 residues: CAITDRENYGYTF. The CDR3 DNA reads TGTGCCATAACGGACAGGGAAAACTATGGCTACACCTTC.

The V and J genes are TRBV28 and TRBJ1-4; no reliable D call. The germline gives CDR1 MDHEN, CDR2 SYDVKM. The CDR3 has 14 amino acids. Trimming removed 5 bases at V and 6 bases at J, with 13 bases between. The CDR3 nucleotides read TGTGCCAGCAGTCCGAAAATTCAGGATGAAAAACTGTTTTTT. Protein: CASSPKIQDEKLFF. Full variable domain (rest looked up from reference TRBV28 and TRBJ1-4): DVKVTQSSRYLVKRTGEKVFLECVQDMDHENMFWYRQDPGLGLRLIYFSYDVKMKEKGDIPEGYSVSREKKERFSLILESASTNQTSMYLCASSPKIQDEKLFFGSGTQLSVL.

In its sample, this clonotype was seen a few times. DNA of the CDR3: TGCGCCAGCAGCTTCCGACAGGGGGAAAAGGATACGCAGTATTTT. As protein: CASSFRQGEKDTQYF. V is TRBV5-1 and J is TRBJ2-3; 9 bases match TRBD1. The CDR3 length is 15 residues. With 2 bases clipped from V and 6 bases from J, the junction kept 7 bases outside the gene matches. Germline lookup yields CDR1 SGHRS and CDR2 YFSETQ.

The chain uses TRBV12-3 or TRBV12-4 and TRBJ1-4, with TRBD1 as a possible D gene (6 bases). This CDR3 has 13 amino acids. The germline V and J ends were trimmed by 7 bases and 8 bases, with 14 bases remaining between them. The CDR3 here is CASTTPRGEKLFF. The CDR3 nucleotides read TGTGCCAGCACCACTCCCAGGGGAGAAAAACTGTTTTTT.

In this sample, this clonotype turned up a few times. The chain couples TRBV9 to TRBJ2-5, with D unclear. Looked up from germline, CDR1 is SGDLS and CDR2 is YYNGEE. Trimming took 1 base from V and 5 from J, leaving 15 bases between them. This CDR3 region has 15 residues. CDR3 residues: CASSVRMAPQETQYF. DNA of the CDR3: TGTGCCAGCAGCGTACGCATGGCCCCGCAGGAGACCCAGTACTTC.

This clonotype showed up just a few times. The chain couples TRBV20-1 to TRBJ2-1, with 14 bases fitting TRBD2. With V trimmed by 0 bases and J by 4 bases, 8 bases remained unmatched. The V gene's germline CDR1 is DFQATT and CDR2 SNEGSKA (reference sequence). The CDR3 extends over 18 amino acids. The DNA for the CDR3 is TGCAGTGCTAGAGATGGGGGACTAGCGGGAGTAGCGTACAATGAGCAGTTCTTC. Residues: CSARDGGLAGVAYNEQFF.

The chain recombines TRBV3-1 with TRBJ2-1, with TRBD2 identical over 7 bases. The V and J ends lost 4 bases and 3 bases, in that order; junction bases with no gene match: 9. This CDR3 has 16 residues. Per germline, CDR1 LGHDT and CDR2 YNNKEL (reference sequence). The chain's CDR3 is CASSLRRGRSYNEQFF. The CDR3 region has the DNA TGTGCCAGCAGCCTTCGTCGCGGGAGAAGCTACAATGAGCAGTTCTTC.

This sequence joins TRBV4-3 and TRBJ2-5; D is ambiguous. Trimming removed 0 bases at V and 5 bases at J, with 13 bases between. Germline CDR1 is LGHNA and CDR2 is YSLEER. The CDR3 covers 15 residues. CDR3 sequence reads: CASSQDWSPRETQYF. CDR3 DNA sequence: TGCGCCAGCAGCCAAGATTGGAGCCCGAGGGAGACCCAGTACTTC.

This clonotype was detected only a few times. The chain joins TRBV11-2 to TRBJ2-4, with a tentative D call TRBD1 (6 bases). With 5 bases removed from V and 5 bases from J, the gap between germline ends came to 13 bases. The CDR3 runs to 14 residues. CDR1 is SGHAT and CDR2 is FQNNGV in the germline V gene. This CDR3 is CASSHWTAQNIQYF. In nucleotides, the CDR3 is TGTGCCAGCAGCCACTGGACAGCGCAAAACATTCAGTACTTC.